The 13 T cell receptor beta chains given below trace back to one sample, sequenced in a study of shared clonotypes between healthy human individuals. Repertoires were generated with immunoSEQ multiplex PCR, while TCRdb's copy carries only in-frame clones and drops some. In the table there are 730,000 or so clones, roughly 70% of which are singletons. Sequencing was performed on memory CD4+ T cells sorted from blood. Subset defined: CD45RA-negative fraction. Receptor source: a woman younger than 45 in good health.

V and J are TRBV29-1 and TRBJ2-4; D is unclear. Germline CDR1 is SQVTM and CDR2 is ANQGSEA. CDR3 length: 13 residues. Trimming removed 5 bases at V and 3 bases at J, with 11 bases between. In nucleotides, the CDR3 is TGCAGCGTTCCGGCCTCAGGCAAAAACATTCAGTACTTC. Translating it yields CSVPASGKNIQYF.

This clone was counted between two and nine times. CDR3 region: CASSRGGVDEQFF. The DNA of the CDR3 is TGTGCCAGCAGCCGGGGCGGGGTCGATGAGCAGTTCTTC. The chain couples TRBV11-3 to TRBJ2-1; maybe TRBD2 (6 bases). This CDR3 contains 13 residues. V lost 5 bases and J 8 bases, leaving 13 bases between the germline ends. The germline CDR1 and CDR2 sequences are SGHNT and YENEEA. The whole variable domain, filled in from reference TRBV11-3 and TRBJ2-1, reads EAGVVQSPRYKIIEKKQPVAFWCNPISGHNTLYWYLQNLGQGPELLIRYENEEAVDDSQLPKDRFSAERLKGVDSTLKIQPAELGDSAVYLCASSRGGVDEQFFGPGTRLTVL.

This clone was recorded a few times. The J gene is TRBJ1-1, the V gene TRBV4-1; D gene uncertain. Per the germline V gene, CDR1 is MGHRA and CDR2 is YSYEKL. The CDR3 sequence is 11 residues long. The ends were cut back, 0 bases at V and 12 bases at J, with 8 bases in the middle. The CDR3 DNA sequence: TGCGCCAGCAGCCAAGAGGTGGCGACTTTCTTT. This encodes CASSQEVATFF.

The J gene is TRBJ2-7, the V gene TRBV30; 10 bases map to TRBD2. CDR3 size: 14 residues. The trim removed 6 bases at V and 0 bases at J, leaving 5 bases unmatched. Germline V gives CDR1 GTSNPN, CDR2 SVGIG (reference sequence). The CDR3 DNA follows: TGTGCCTGCCGGACTAGCGGTTTCTCCTACGAGCAGTACTTC. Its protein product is CACRTSGFSYEQYF.

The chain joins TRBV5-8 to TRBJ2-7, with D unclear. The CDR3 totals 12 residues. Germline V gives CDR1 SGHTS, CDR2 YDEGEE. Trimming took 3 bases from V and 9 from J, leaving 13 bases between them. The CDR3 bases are TGTGCCAGCAGCTCTCGAAAGGTGGGGCAGTACTTC. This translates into CASSSRKVGQYF.

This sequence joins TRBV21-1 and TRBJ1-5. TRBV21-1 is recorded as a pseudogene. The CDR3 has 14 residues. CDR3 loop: CASSKGGGAQPQHF. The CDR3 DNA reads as TGTGCCAGCAGCAAAGGAGGCGGGGCTCAGCCCCAGCATTTT.

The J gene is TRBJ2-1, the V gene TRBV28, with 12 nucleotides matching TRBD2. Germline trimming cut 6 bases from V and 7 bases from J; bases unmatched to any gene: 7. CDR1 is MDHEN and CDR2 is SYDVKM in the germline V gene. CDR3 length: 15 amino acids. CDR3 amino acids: CASSTLAGGPNEQFF. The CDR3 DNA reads TGTGCCAGCAGCACCCTAGCGGGAGGGCCAAATGAGCAGTTCTTC.

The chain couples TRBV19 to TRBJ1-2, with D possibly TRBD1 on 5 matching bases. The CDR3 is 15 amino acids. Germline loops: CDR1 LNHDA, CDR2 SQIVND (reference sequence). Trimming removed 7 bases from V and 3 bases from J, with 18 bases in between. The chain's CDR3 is CASTTSGVKDYGYTF. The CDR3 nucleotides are TGTGCCAGTACCACCTCGGGGGTGAAGGACTATGGCTACACCTTC.

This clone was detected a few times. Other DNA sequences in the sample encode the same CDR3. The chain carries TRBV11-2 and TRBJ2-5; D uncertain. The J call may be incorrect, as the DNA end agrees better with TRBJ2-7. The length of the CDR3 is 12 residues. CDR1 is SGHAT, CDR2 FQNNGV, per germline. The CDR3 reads CASSLDRYEQYF. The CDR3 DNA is TGTGCCAGCAGCTTAGATAGATACGAGCAGTACTTC.

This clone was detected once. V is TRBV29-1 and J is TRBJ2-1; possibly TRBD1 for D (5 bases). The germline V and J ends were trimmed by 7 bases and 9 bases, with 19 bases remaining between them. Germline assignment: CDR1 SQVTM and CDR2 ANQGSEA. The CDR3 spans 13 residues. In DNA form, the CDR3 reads TGCAGCGCCAGGGATTTTTCGGTCAGTGAGCAGTTCTTC. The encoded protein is CSARDFSVSEQFF.

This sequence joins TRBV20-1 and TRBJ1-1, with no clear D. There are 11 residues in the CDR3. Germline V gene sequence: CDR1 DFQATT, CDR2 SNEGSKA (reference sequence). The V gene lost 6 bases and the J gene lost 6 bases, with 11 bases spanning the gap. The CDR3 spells CSARTASEAFF. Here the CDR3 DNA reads TGCAGTGCACGGACCGCCTCTGAAGCTTTCTTT.

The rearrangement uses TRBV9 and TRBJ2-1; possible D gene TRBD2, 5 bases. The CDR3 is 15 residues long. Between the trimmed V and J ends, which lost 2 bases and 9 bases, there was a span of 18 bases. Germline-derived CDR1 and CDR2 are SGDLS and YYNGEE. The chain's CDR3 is CASSVLVGTRGEQFF. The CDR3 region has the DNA TGTGCCAGCAGCGTCTTAGTGGGAACCCGGGGTGAGCAGTTCTTC.

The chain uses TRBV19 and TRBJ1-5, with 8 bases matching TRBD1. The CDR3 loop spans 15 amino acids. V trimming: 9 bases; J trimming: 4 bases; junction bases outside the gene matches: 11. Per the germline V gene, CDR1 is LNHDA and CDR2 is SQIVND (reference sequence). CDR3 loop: CASQIDRGGNQPQHF. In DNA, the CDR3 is TGTGCCAGCCAAATCGACAGGGGTGGAAATCAGCCCCAGCATTTT.